Reported below is one T cell receptor (beta chain). Antigen unknown. This entry comes from a study of cytomegalovirus exposure and HLA in healthy donors. Notes on the study in general: Cytomegalovirus-associated TCR beta chains were listed, numbering 150 to 200.

13 Jbeta primers and 60 Vbeta primers were used for the PCR. The data were produced by immunoSEQ multiplex PCR, yet TCRdb's version contains in-frame clones alone and is incomplete. The sample lists 150,000 to 200,000 clones, around 75% occurring once. The CDR3 loop spans 13 amino acids. The ends were cut back, 9 bases at V and 7 bases at J, with 18 bases in the middle. From germline, CDR1 is SEHNR and CDR2 FQNEAQ (reference sequence). This clonotype was obtained from a woman aged 30 to 39 in good health and CMV-seronegative. The specimen sequenced was PBMCs. This sequence joins TRBV7-9 and TRBJ1-1, with D tentatively TRBD1 (6 bases). The CDR3 region has the DNA TGTGCCAGTGCCAGAGCCGTGGACAGTGAAGCTTTCTTT. It codes for CASARAVDSEAFF.